These 20 T cell receptor beta chains were sequenced from one sample in a study of post-analysis software for immune sequencing data. Study-wide results and caveats: The study found TRBV5-6, TRBV5-1 and TRBV20-1 among five or six TRBV segments more frequent in patients than controls.

Sequencing libraries made from TCR beta cDNA carried unique molecular identifiers. From the PCR reads, TCRdb called clonotypes with MiXCR, one entry per CDR3 protein. The table shows roughly 570,000 distinct CDR3 sequences, with 34% occurring only once. These receptors have no identified antigens. The sample was blood. These receptors were taken from a girl aged 2-17 years with multiple sclerosis.

The chain is built from TRBV5-1 and TRBJ2-3; TRBD2 aligns across 8 bases. J was trimmed by 2 bases and V by 7 bases; bases with no gene match: 6. CDR1 and CDR2 from the germline V gene are SGHRS and YFSETQ. CDR3 size: 14 residues. This chain's CDR3 is CASYSGETTDTQYF. CDR3 DNA: TGCGCCAGCTATAGCGGGGAGACCACAGATACGCAGTATTTT.

The chain couples TRBV6-6 to TRBJ2-4; 9 bases are a match to TRBD1. Near its end, the DNA agrees better with TRBJ2-7, so the J call may be wrong. Germline values: CDR1 MNHNY, CDR2 SVGAGI (reference sequence). The CDR3 sequence is 16 residues long. The CDR3 region has the DNA TGTGCCAGCAGTTGGTGGGCGGGGACAGGGCATGGCGAGCAGTACTTC. Protein product: CASSWWAGTGHGEQYF.

The V gene is TRBV10-3, the J gene TRBJ2-5; D ambiguous. CDR1 is ENHRY, CDR2 SYGVKD, per germline. The CDR3 extends over 12 amino acids. Trimming shortened V by 4 bases and J by 5 bases, and 8 bases separated the two germline ends. The CDR3 DNA reads TGTGCCATCAGTGCCAGTGAGGAGACCCAGTACTTC. This translates into CAISASEETQYF.

The chain joins TRBV10-3 to TRBJ2-1, with D possibly being TRBD2 (5 bases). The V gene's germline CDR1 is ENHRY and CDR2 SYGVKD. Trimming took off 3 bases at V and 13 bases at J, with 13 bases between the two ends. The CDR3 totals 12 residues. CDR3 sequence: CAISEVEETQFF. Here the CDR3 DNA reads TGTGCCATCAGTGAAGTGGAGGAGACCCAGTTCTTC.

The rearrangement joins TRBV5-4 to TRBJ2-3, with TRBD1 identical over 10 bases. Germline V gives CDR1 SGHNT, CDR2 YYREEE (reference sequence). The ends lost 3 bases at V and 4 bases at J; junction bases unmatched: 5. The length of the CDR3 is 15 residues. The CDR3 DNA reads as TGTGCCAGCAGCTCCTATGGGACAGGGGCAGATACGCAGTATTTT. It specifies CASSSYGTGADTQYF.

This clonotype was seen a few times. The chain joins TRBV5-1 to TRBJ1-1; no firm D call. CDR1 and CDR2 from the germline V gene are SGHRS and YFSETQ. CDR3 length: 14 residues. Trimming pared 2 bases from V and 1 base from J, leaving 9 bases between. The CDR3 nucleotides read TGCGCCAGCAGCTTTACATCCGGGAACACTGAAGCTTTCTTT. It codes for CASSFTSGNTEAFF. Based on the CDR3 plus reference TRBV5-1 and TRBJ1-1, the full variable domain is KAGVTQTPRYLIKTRGQQVTLSCSPISGHRSVSWYQQTPGQGLQFLFEYFSETQRNKGNFPGRFSGRQFSNSRSEMNVSTLELGDSALYLCASSFTSGNTEAFFGQGTRLTVV.

Only a few counts were recorded for this clonotype. The chain carries TRBV6-1 and TRBJ1-2; tentative D call: TRBD1 (5 bases). The CDR3 runs 15 residues. The germline V gene has CDR1 MNHNS and CDR2 SASEGT. The V gene lost 5 bases and the J gene lost 0 bases, with 13 bases spanning the gap. The CDR3, as DNA: TGTGCCAGCAGTCGAGGGGCCACATCTAACTATGGCTACACCTTC. This translates into CASSRGATSNYGYTF.

The rearrangement links TRBV28 to TRBJ2-2, with a possible D match to TRBD2 (6 bases). The germline V and J ends were trimmed by 5 bases and 5 bases, with 15 bases remaining between them. This CDR3 has 15 amino acids. From germline, CDR1 is MDHEN and CDR2 SYDVKM. The CDR3 DNA reads as TGTGCCAGCAGTCCACAACCCGGGGGTACCGGGGAGCTGTTTTTT. Translated: CASSPQPGGTGELFF.

The chain employs TRBV20-1 and TRBJ1-5; a possible D gene is TRBD1 (6 bases). V gave up 1 base and J gave up 5 bases, with 15 bases separating them. Germline V lookup: CDR1 DFQATT, CDR2 SNEGSKA (reference sequence). This CDR3 is built from 15 residues. The CDR3 DNA reads TGCAGTGCTAGAGGGGGGTCAGGGGTTCATCAGCCCCAGCATTTT. This gives the protein CSARGGSGVHQPQHF.

This clonotype was recorded many times. The rearrangement joins TRBV6-1 to TRBJ2-6, with D perhaps being TRBD1 or TRBD2 (6 bases each). The CDR3 consists of 16 residues. V was clipped by 6 bases and J by 0 bases, with 12 bases between them. Germline loops: CDR1 MNHNS, CDR2 SASEGT. The CDR3 sequence is CASRLRGASGANVLTF. In DNA, the CDR3 is TGTGCCAGCAGATTAAGGGGGGCCTCTGGGGCCAACGTCCTGACTTTC.

The chain is built from TRBV20-1 and TRBJ2-3; 7 nucleotides line up with TRBD1. CDR3 length equals 15 residues. Germline CDR1 and CDR2: DFQATT and SNEGSKA (reference sequence). The junction had 9 bases not matched to a gene; V was cut back by 2 bases and J by 4 bases. The CDR3 reads CSARLRQGKSDTQYF. The CDR3 DNA is TGCAGTGCTAGACTCCGACAGGGAAAGTCAGATACGCAGTATTTT.

The chain links TRBV6-4 to TRBJ2-1; unclear D gene. The V end was cut by 4 bases, the J end by 8 bases, with 15 bases between. Looked up from germline, CDR1 is MRHNA and CDR2 is SNTAGT. This CDR3 has 14 amino acids. The CDR3 region is CASSVGLNADEQFF. The DNA of the CDR3 is TGTGCCAGCAGTGTAGGCTTAAATGCCGATGAGCAGTTCTTC.

The gene calls are TRBV11-2 and TRBJ2-3; 8 bases match TRBD2. Germline V gene data show CDR1 as SGHAT and CDR2 as FQNNGV. J lost 6 bases, V lost 5 bases, and 10 bases had no gene match. This CDR3 is 15 amino acids long. For the CDR3, the DNA is TGTGCCAGCAGCGCCCCACTAGCGGCCGGGGATACGCAGTATTTT. Amino acids: CASSAPLAAGDTQYF.

This clonotype appeared a single time. Because the CDR3 is missing its conserved closing phenylalanine or tryptophan, this is likely a read error. The V and J genes are TRBV12-3 or TRBV12-4 and TRBJ1-2; maybe TRBD1 (6 bases). The CDR3 sequence is 15 residues long. V was clipped by 2 bases and J by 4 bases, with 14 bases between them. The CDR3 sequence: CASSLTSGRGYGYTC. The CDR3 nucleotides read TGTGCCAGCAGTTTAACCTCGGGCAGGGGCTATGGCTACACCTGC.

This clonotype was observed a few times. The gene calls are TRBV11-2 and TRBJ2-1; tentatively, D is TRBD2 (6 bases). The V end lost 0 bases, the J end lost 8 bases, and 11 bases lay between the germline ends. The CDR3 is 14 residues long. Looked up from germline, CDR1 is SGHAT and CDR2 is FQNNGV. The CDR3 DNA reads TGTGCCAGCAGCTTAGATGGATTAGCGGATGAGCAGTTCTTC. Protein sequence: CASSLDGLADEQFF.

This clonotype was recorded many times. The V call is TRBV4-1, the J call TRBJ1-1; D not resolved. The germline V and J ends were trimmed by 0 bases and 1 base, with 21 bases remaining between them. CDR3 length: 19 amino acids. Germline V gene data show CDR1 as MGHRA and CDR2 as YSYEKL. The CDR3 DNA is TGCGCCAGCAGCCAAGAGGTAAAAAGGCCTGGACGGACGAACACTGAAGCTTTCTTT. Protein sequence: CASSQEVKRPGRTNTEAFF.

This clonotype has more than one count but fewer than ten. This chain joins TRBV7-8 and TRBJ1-2; D not resolved. This CDR3 has 17 residues. Germline V lookup: CDR1 SGHVS, CDR2 FQNEAQ. V gave up 5 bases and J gave up 0 bases, with 19 bases separating them. As DNA, the CDR3 is TGTGCCAGCAGCCCCCTTGCTATCAGTCCTACTAACTATGGCTACACCTTC. Its protein product is CASSPLAISPTNYGYTF.

This chain links TRBV28 with TRBJ2-2; TRBD1 aligns across 9 bases. With 5 bases clipped from V and 1 base from J, the junction kept 5 bases outside the gene matches. CDR3 length equals 16 residues. The germline CDR1 and CDR2 sequences are MDHEN and SYDVKM. CDR3 residues: CASSLPGQGNTGELFF. CDR3 nucleotide sequence: TGTGCCAGCAGTCTACCGGGACAGGGGAACACCGGGGAGCTGTTTTTT.

This clonotype was counted between two and nine times. The J gene is TRBJ2-3, the V gene TRBV20-1, with D possibly being TRBD1 or TRBD2 (5 bases each). The V end was cut by 6 bases, the J end by 2 bases, with 15 bases between. Germline V CDR1 and CDR2: DFQATT, SNEGSKA (reference sequence). CDR3 length equals 14 residues. The DNA for the CDR3 is TGCAGTGCCACCGGGGCCCCCTACACAGATACGCAGTATTTT. It translates to CSATGAPYTDTQYF.

This clonotype turned up a few times. This chain joins TRBV4-2 and TRBJ2-5; a weak D match, TRBD2 (5 bases). The germline V gene has CDR1 LGHNA and CDR2 YNFKEQ. The ends were cut back, 2 bases at V and 3 bases at J, with 19 bases in the middle. The CDR3 has 17 amino acids. The CDR3 DNA follows: TGTGCCAGCAGCCAAAGTCGGGCCCCGGACGGGGAAGAGACCCAGTACTTC. This sequence encodes CASSQSRAPDGEETQYF.